A selection of T cell receptor beta chains follows, all from one sample in a study of OX40 agonist ivuxolimab in advanced cancers. Profiling relied on immunoSEQ multiplex PCR, and the TCRdb table lists in-frame clones only, not all of them. This table has under 100,000 clones, 89% appearing once. The material was CD4+ or CD8+ T cells sorted from blood, obtained in a trial of the OX40 agonist ivuxolimab. The source of these receptors is an adult with an advanced solid tumor such as melanoma, head and neck, liver or kidney cancer. Both conserved end residues are trimmed from each CDR3. The D gene is left open where the match is weak.

V	J	D	CDR3
TRBV2	TRBJ1-5	TRBD1	ASRADRDSNQPQH
TRBV5-6	TRBJ2-2	TRBD1	ASSHILRDSTGELF
TRBV4-2	TRBJ2-1	TRBD2	ASSHPPRGAGDYNEQF
TRBV7-7	TRBJ2-1	NA	ASSPGTNNEQF
TRBV27	TRBJ1-2	NA	ASSLGRDFPHGYT
TRBV28	TRBJ2-7	TRBD1	ASTRDRDEQY
TRBV11-2	TRBJ2-7	NA	ASSLDPIRREYEQY
TRBV2	TRBJ2-3	NA	ASIRASTDTQY
TRBV7-8	TRBJ1-3	TRBD1	ASSTRTGFSGNTIY
TRBV19	TRBJ2-7	NA	ATSPGTRYEQY
TRBV7-8	TRBJ2-7	NA	ASSLGETEQY
TRBV5-1	TRBJ2-7	NA	ASSLGGSGQTSYEQY
TRBV7-3	TRBJ1-1	NA	ASSLTQLGPNTEAF
TRBV18	TRBJ1-5	TRBD1	ASSPGTGNQPQH
TRBV7-3	TRBJ1-5	TRBD1	ASSPGTGENQPQH
TRBV18	TRBJ1-1	TRBD1	ASSPGQGEGTEAF
TRBV5-1	TRBJ2-7	TRBD2	ASRRELTSGAYEQY
TRBV2	TRBJ1-5	NA	ASSGLRQIGQPQH
TRBV19	TRBJ2-1	TRBD2	ASTPGTSGFTYNEQF
TRBV5-1	TRBJ1-4	TRBD1	ASSLPGTGGEKLF
TRBV9	TRBJ2-3	NA	ASSVGYKGVMGNTQY
TRBV6-5	TRBJ1-5	NA	ASRQSGNSQPQH
TRBV7-2	TRBJ1-5	NA	ASSPDSSNQPQH
TRBV7-6	TRBJ1-2	NA	ASSLDGGKDYGYT
TRBV18	TRBJ2-5	NA	ASSPGAQETQY
TRBV7-2	TRBJ1-1	TRBD1	ASSGQGNTEAF
TRBV30	TRBJ2-3	TRBD2	AWGAGGADTQY
TRBV30	TRBJ2-7	NA	AWSGGPSSYEQY
TRBV27	TRBJ1-1	NA	ASSLSRGGEKTEAF
TRBV4-1	TRBJ1-1	NA	ASSPRLRDEAF
TRBV5-1	TRBJ1-2	NA	ASSLTGLREGYT
TRBV19	TRBJ1-2	NA	ASSIRDPLYGYT
TRBV5-5	TRBJ2-7	TRBD1	ASSLGTGGPLVSYEQY
TRBV18	TRBJ2-3	NA	ASSPSDRDTQY
TRBV7-3	TRBJ2-3	NA	ASSLQASTDTQY
TRBV28	TRBJ1-2	NA	ASNPGTYGYT
TRBV7-2	TRBJ1-5	NA	ASSTRAGGAGQPQH
TRBV28	TRBJ1-2	TRBD1	ASSRTGGQANYGYT
TRBV18	TRBJ1-5	NA	ASSPGRFQPQH
TRBV7-9	TRBJ2-1	TRBD2	ASSPSGRAPYNEQF
TRBV20-1	TRBJ2-7	NA	SARGAYEQY
TRBV5-6	TRBJ1-1	TRBD1	ASSTGQSNTEAF
TRBV10-3	TRBJ2-7	NA	AIRAKEGREQY
TRBV6-5	TRBJ2-4	NA	ASSYSGGGANIQY
TRBV19	TRBJ2-7	TRBD1	ASSRTRTGLSSYEQY
TRBV6-5	TRBJ2-4	NA	ASRAEPGRNIQY
TRBV5-1	TRBJ2-2	TRBD2	ASRAGGRDTGELF
TRBV28	TRBJ1-4	NA	ASSLRGGATNEKLF
TRBV7-9	TRBJ1-2	NA	ASSPDGNYGYT
TRBV7-2	TRBJ1-6	NA	ASSLEVYNSPLH
TRBV7-6	TRBJ2-1	TRBD2	ASSLRGRATNEQF
TRBV7-9	TRBJ2-5	NA	ASSLKRTALQETQY
TRBV2	TRBJ2-2	NA	ASSERVNTGELF
TRBV30	TRBJ2-3	NA	AWRLAGSSPDTQY
TRBV27	TRBJ2-1	NA	ASSYHNEQF
TRBV5-4	TRBJ1-1	NA	ASSLTAMNTEAF
TRBV28	TRBJ2-6	NA	ASSPRQLRVPGANVLT